This T cell receptor beta chain was obtained from a study of CD8 T cells in ankylosing spondylitis. This clonotype was seen ten or more times. Its antigen is not identified. TCRdb processed the 5' RACE reads anew with MiXCR; each CDR3 protein has one entry. This repertoire shows 450,000 to 550,000 distinct CDR3 sequences, approximately 5% found once; its top ten account for roughly 3.5%. Findings and limits, study-wide: There was reportedly significant enrichment of clones that were disease-linked in matched ankylosing spondylitis synovial fluid. Under 10 highly homologous variants formed a TCR beta motif that appeared characteristic of ankylosing spondylitis blood.

The CDR3 loop spans 13 amino acids. The germline V gene has CDR1 MNHEY and CDR2 SMNVEV (reference sequence). V lost 7 bases, J lost 1 base, and 7 bases lay in between. The source material was blood, either unsorted or a sorted T cell fraction (not recorded which). The receptor comes from a male donor with ankylosing spondylitis. The chain joins TRBV27 to TRBJ2-2, with D unresolved. CDR3 in amino acids: CASTAGNTGELFF. CDR3 sequence (DNA): TGTGCCAGCACGGCAGGGAACACCGGGGAGCTGTTTTTT.